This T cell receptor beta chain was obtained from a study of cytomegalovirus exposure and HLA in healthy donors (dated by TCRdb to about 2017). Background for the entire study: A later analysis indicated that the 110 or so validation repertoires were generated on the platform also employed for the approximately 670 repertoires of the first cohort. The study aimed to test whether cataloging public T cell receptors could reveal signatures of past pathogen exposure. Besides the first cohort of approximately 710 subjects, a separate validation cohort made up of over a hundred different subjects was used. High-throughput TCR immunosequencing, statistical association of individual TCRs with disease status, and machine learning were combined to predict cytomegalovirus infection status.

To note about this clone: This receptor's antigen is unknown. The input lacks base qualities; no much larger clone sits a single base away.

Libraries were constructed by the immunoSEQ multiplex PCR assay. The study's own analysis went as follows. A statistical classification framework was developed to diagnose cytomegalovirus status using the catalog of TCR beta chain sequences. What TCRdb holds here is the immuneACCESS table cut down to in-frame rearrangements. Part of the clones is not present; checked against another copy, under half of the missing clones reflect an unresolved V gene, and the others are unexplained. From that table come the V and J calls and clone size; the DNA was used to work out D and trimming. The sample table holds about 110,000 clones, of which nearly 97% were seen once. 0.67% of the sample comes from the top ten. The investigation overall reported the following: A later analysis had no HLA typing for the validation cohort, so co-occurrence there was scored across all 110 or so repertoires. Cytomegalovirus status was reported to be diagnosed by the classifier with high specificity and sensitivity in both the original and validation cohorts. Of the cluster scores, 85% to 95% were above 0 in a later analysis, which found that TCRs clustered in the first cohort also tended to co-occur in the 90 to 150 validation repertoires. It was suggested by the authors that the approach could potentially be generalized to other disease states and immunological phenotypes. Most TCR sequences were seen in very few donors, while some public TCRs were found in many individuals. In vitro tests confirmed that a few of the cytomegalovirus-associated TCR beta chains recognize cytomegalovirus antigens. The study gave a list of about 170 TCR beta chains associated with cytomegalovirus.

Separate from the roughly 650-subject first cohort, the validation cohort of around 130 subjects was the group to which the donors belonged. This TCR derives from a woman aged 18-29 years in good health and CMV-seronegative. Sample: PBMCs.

The sequenced DNA is TGTGCCAGCCGGACAGGGCCCCACCAAGAGACCCAGTACTTC. Its translation is CASRTGPHQETQYF. Here the chain combines TRBV6-1 and TRBJ2-5; TRBD1 fits 8 bases in the junction. V is pruned by 8 bases and J by 0 bases, leaving 5 bases of the junction without a gene match. The CDR3 starts with the cysteine, ends with the phenylalanine, and has 14 residues. The entry retains the CDR3 DNA only, 42 bases that are in frame from base 1. CDR1 and CDR2 are drawn from the germline V gene: MNHNS, SASEGT.